This TCR beta chain was found in a study of shared clonotypes between healthy human individuals. Study results and caveats: Some clonotypes were shared by all four sorted-subset donors, while others were not shared. The non-shared ones had lower generation probabilities than the shared ones. Clonotype sharing among donors was expected to depend on sequencing depth. Represented genetic and exposure-history diversity was restricted by having few donors.

The CDR3 has 16 amino acids. The germline V gene encodes CDR1 LNHNV and CDR2 YYDKDF (reference sequence). The V and J ends lost 3 bases and 4 bases respectively, with 16 bases between them. Partitioning of CD4+ cells yielded a CD45RA+ naive subset and a CD45RA-negative memory subset. Profiling relied on immunoSEQ multiplex PCR, and the TCRdb table lists in-frame clones only, not all of them. The data show some 1.5 million clones, with 98% seen just once and roughly 0.45% held by the top ten. Notes on this clone: As yet, its antigen is unknown.

The source of this sequence is a young man in good health. V gene TRBV15 combines with J gene TRBJ1-3; D is uncertain. Material: naive CD4+ T cells sorted from blood. Subset meaning: CD45RA+ positively selected. The CDR3 reads CATSSPLTPLGNTIYF. CDR3 DNA: TGTGCCACCAGCAGCCCCCTAACCCCCCTAGGAAACACCATATATTTT.